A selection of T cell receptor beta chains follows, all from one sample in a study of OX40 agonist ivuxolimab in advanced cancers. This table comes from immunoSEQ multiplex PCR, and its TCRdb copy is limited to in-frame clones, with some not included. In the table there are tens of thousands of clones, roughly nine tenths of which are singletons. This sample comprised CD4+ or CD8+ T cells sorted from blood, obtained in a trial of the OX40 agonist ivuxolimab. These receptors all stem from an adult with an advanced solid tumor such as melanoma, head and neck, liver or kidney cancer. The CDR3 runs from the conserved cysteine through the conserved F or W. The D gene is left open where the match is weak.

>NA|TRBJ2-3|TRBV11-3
CASSWSGPTDTQYF
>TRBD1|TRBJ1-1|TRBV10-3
CAIRDPLQGAATEAFF
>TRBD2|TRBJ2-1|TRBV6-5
CASSGGLAGGRLFF
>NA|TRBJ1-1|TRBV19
CASSISDPPNTEAFF
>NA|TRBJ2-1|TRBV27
CASSFGSGTSTEQFF
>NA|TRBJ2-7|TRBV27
CASSLSRDYEQYF
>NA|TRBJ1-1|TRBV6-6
CASSSGNTEAFF
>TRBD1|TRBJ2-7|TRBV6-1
CASNPGTAYEQYF
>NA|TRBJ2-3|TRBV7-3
CASSLWAGSSTDTQYF
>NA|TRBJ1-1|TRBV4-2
CASSQDTVNTEAFF
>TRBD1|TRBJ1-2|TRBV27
CASSLGPGTGTANYGYTF
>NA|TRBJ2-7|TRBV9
CASSYNSDLPNSYEQYF
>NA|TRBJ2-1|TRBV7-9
CASSPGSPDEQFF
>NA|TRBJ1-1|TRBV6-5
CASRDGEHGAFF
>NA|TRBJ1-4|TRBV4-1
CASSPTSGPRGPFGLFF
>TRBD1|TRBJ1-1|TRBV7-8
CASSSRKTGFTEAFF
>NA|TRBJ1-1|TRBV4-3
CASSHTGANTEAFF
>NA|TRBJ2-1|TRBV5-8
CASSIPVQPNNEQFF
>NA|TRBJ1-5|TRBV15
CATSGGRGSNQPQHF
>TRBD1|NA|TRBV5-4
CASSSDRDRAVGEQYF
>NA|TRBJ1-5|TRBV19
CASSIGGDPHF
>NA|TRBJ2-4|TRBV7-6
CASSWTAENIQYF